What follows are 26 T cell receptor beta chains derived from one specimen sequenced in a study of radiation and T cells in renal cell carcinoma. Sequenced by immunoSEQ multiplex PCR; TCRdb stores in-frame clones only, minus some. The sample lists about 130,000 clones; about 88% were seen once. Noted time point: baseline pretreatment blood. Treatment: 15 Gy SBRT to primary tumor, nephrectomy 4 weeks later. The specimen was blood, collected from a patient whose treatment included radiotherapy and nephrectomy. These receptors were collected from a woman between 45 and 65 years old with renal cell carcinoma.

J is TRBJ2-5 and V is TRBV5-1, with D perhaps TRBD2 (5 bases). This CDR3 has 15 amino acids. V was shortened by 0 bases and J by 2 bases, with 11 bases between the two germline ends. Germline V gene lookup returns CDR1 SGHRS and CDR2 YFSETQ. The DNA for the CDR3 is TGCGCCAGCAGCTTGGGGACTGCCGAGCAAGAGACCCAGTACTTC. It yields the protein CASSLGTAEQETQYF.

The chain has TRBV21-1 and TRBJ2-2; the table's D call TRBD1 went unverified against the DNA. TRBV21-1 is a recognized pseudogene. The CDR3 sequence is 18 residues long. CDR3 residues: CASSRRDRGDKDTGELFF. The DNA of the CDR3 is TGTGCCAGCAGCAGGCGGGACAGGGGAGACAAGGACACCGGGGAGCTGTTTTTT.

This rearrangement joins TRBV18 to TRBJ2-3; D is unresolved. Trimming removed 1 base at V and 5 bases at J, with 7 bases between. The CDR3 totals 13 residues. The V gene's germline CDR1 is KGHSH and CDR2 LQKENI. The CDR3 protein is CASSPQSRDTQYF. The CDR3 DNA sequence: TGTGCCAGCTCACCACAATCTCGAGATACGCAGTATTTT. Using reference TRBV18 and TRBJ2-3 for the parts outside the CDR3, the full variable domain is NAGVMQNPRHLVRRRGQEARLRCSPMKGHSHVYWYRQLPEEGLKFMVYLQKENIIDESGMPKERFSAEFPKEGPSILRIQQVVRGDSAAYFCASSPQSRDTQYFGPGTRLTVL.

CDR3 protein: CASSQTSGTEAFF. The CDR3 coding sequence is TGTGCCAGTAGTCAAACCTCGGGAACTGAAGCTTTCTTT. The J gene is TRBJ1-1, the V gene TRBV19; no clear D gene. Germline lookup yields CDR1 LNHDA and CDR2 SQIVND (reference sequence). With 5 bases removed from V and 5 bases from J, the gap between germline ends came to 12 bases. This CDR3 is built from 13 residues.

This clone was found a few times. The chain couples TRBV28 to TRBJ1-5; D may be TRBD1 (5 bases). CDR3 length: 13 residues. The germline V gene encodes CDR1 MDHEN and CDR2 SYDVKM. The V gene lost 8 bases and the J gene lost 4 bases, with 12 bases spanning the gap. The chain's CDR3 is CASGNRQNQPQHF. The CDR3 DNA follows: TGTGCCAGCGGAAACAGACAGAATCAGCCCCAGCATTTT.

This clone showed up just a few times. J is TRBJ2-2 and V is TRBV28; a weak D match, TRBD2 (7 bases). Trimming took off 4 bases at V and 5 bases at J, with 14 bases between the two ends. Germline CDR1 reads MDHEN; CDR2 reads SYDVKM. This CDR3 has 15 residues. DNA for the CDR3: TGTGCCAGCAGTTCCCCGGGGGGCCGGACCGGGGAGCTGTTTTTT. Protein: CASSSPGGRTGELFF.

As concerns this clone: The junction departs from germline at one end; a sequencing error may be responsible. The genes are TRBV7-7 and TRBJ1-2; possibly TRBD1 for D (5 bases). The germline CDR1 and CDR2 sequences are SSHAT and FNYEAQ (reference sequence). This CDR3 has 18 amino acids. CDR3 sequence (DNA): TGTGCTAGCAGCTCCGGGGGAGGTGCAGGTACGTCTAACTATGGCTACACCTTC. It yields the protein CASSSGGGAGTSNYGYTF.

CDR3 region: CASSLSSAGRRKNTIYF. The DNA of the CDR3 is TGTGCCAGCAGCCTCTCTTCCGCCGGCAGGAGGAAAAACACCATATATTTT. The chain employs TRBV28 and TRBJ1-3; D gene uncertain. Trimming took off 6 bases at V and 6 bases at J, with 24 bases between the two ends. From germline, CDR1 is MDHEN and CDR2 SYDVKM. The CDR3 loop spans 17 amino acids.

The CDR3 DNA follows: TGCAGCGGTCTCAGCGGGGGGGCCGGGGAGCTGTTTTTT. Translated: CSGLSGGAGELFF. This rearrangement joins TRBV29-1 to TRBJ2-2; 10 nucleotides agree with TRBD2. The ends lost 7 bases at V and 6 bases at J; junction bases unmatched: 5. The germline V gene encodes CDR1 SQVTM and CDR2 ANQGSEA. The CDR3 sequence is 13 residues long.

This clone was observed once. The rearrangement links TRBV2 to TRBJ2-5, with a tentative D call TRBD1 (6 bases). Deletions cut 6 bases from V and 5 bases from J, with 16 bases between. In germline, CDR1 is SNHLY, CDR2 FYNNEI. This CDR3 is built from 14 residues. The DNA for the CDR3 is TGTGCCAGCAGCCCTTTACGTCAGGGGGAGACCCAGTACTTC. This sequence encodes CASSPLRQGETQYF.

This chain joins TRBV5-1 and TRBJ2-3, with D maybe TRBD1 (5 bases). V dropped 4 bases and J dropped 11 bases, with 17 bases sitting between them. Germline lookup yields CDR1 SGHRS and CDR2 YFSETQ. The CDR3 extends over 13 amino acids. The CDR3 coding sequence is TGCGCCAGCAGCCCCAGGGCCGCGGCTTGGCAGTATTTT. Amino acid sequence: CASSPRAAAWQYF.

CDR3: CASSPNRNQPQHF. Here the CDR3 DNA reads TGTGCCAGCAGCCCTAACAGGAATCAGCCCCAGCATTTT. The rearrangement joins TRBV11-2 to TRBJ1-5; maybe TRBD1 (5 bases). The germline CDR1 and CDR2 sequences are SGHAT and FQNNGV. This CDR3 contains 13 residues. Trimming pared 5 bases from V and 4 bases from J, leaving 9 bases between.

This chain links TRBV14 with TRBJ2-2; unclear D gene. The CDR3 has 13 residues. V shed 4 bases and J shed 1 base, with 4 bases lying between them. From germline, CDR1 is SGHDN and CDR2 FVKESK. CDR3 in amino acids: CASSRQNTGELFF. As DNA, the CDR3 is TGTGCCAGCAGCCGGCAGAACACCGGGGAGCTGTTTTTT.

V gene TRBV5-8 combines with J gene TRBJ1-2; 10 positions match TRBD1. CDR3 length: 13 residues. With 5 bases clipped from V and 7 bases from J, the junction kept 5 bases outside the gene matches. The germline CDR1 and CDR2 sequences are SGHTS and YDEGEE. CDR3 loop: CASRQTGGGGYTF. CDR3 nucleotides: TGTGCCAGCAGACAGACAGGGGGCGGTGGCTACACCTTC.

The V call is TRBV4-2, the J call TRBJ1-2; 7 bases agree with TRBD1. The CDR3 spans 16 residues. V shed 4 bases, J shed 1 base, and the junction held 9 bases outside the gene matches. CDR1 LGHNA and CDR2 YNFKEQ come from the germline V gene. CDR3 DNA sequence: TGTGCCAGCAGCCCCCAGGGGGGTCATTTTAACTATGGCTACACCTTC. Amino acids: CASSPQGGHFNYGYTF.

The chain joins TRBV7-2 to TRBJ1-2; D might be TRBD1 (5 bases). Trimming took 0 bases from V and 4 from J, leaving 12 bases between them. The CDR3 extends over 15 amino acids. Germline values: CDR1 SGHTA, CDR2 FQGNSA. The CDR3 spells CASSLAARGIYGYTF. The CDR3 nucleotides read TGTGCCAGCAGCTTAGCCGCCCGGGGGATCTATGGCTACACCTTC. The full variable domain, with the rest looked up from reference TRBV7-2 and TRBJ1-2, is GAGVSQSPSNKVTEKGKDVELRCDPISGHTALYWYRQSLGQGLEFLIYFQGNSAPDKSGLPSDRFSAERTGGSVSTLTIQRTQQEDSAVYLCASSLAARGIYGYTFGSGTRLTVV.

The table lists this clone with a few counts. The rearrangement uses TRBV7-9 and TRBJ2-7; D is tentatively TRBD1 or TRBD2 (5 bases each). Deletions cut 1 base from V and 3 bases from J, with 16 bases between. The germline V gene has CDR1 SEHNR and CDR2 FQNEAQ (reference sequence). There are 16 residues in the CDR3. Here the CDR3 reads CASSLESSGGFYEQYF. In DNA form, the CDR3 reads TGTGCCAGCAGCTTAGAGTCTAGTGGGGGATTCTACGAGCAGTACTTC.

V is TRBV25-1 and J is TRBJ1-5; D gene unclear. Germline V lookup: CDR1 MGHDK, CDR2 SYGVNS. The V end was cut by 4 bases, the J end by 4 bases, with 5 bases between. The CDR3 length is 12 residues. This chain's CDR3 is CASSVGNQPQHF. CDR3 DNA sequence: TGTGCCAGCAGTGTGGGGAATCAGCCCCAGCATTTT.

The genes are TRBV4-1 and TRBJ2-1, with 10 bases aligning to TRBD2. Germline loops: CDR1 MGHRA, CDR2 YSYEKL. The CDR3 runs to 17 residues. Trimming cost V 0 bases and J 4 bases; bases outside gene matches: 6. The CDR3, as DNA: TGCGCCAGCAGCCAAGATCCCAGCGGGGGGGTTTACAATGAGCAGTTCTTC. Amino acid sequence: CASSQDPSGGVYNEQFF.

The chain is built from TRBV6-1 and TRBJ2-7, with 11 positions matching TRBD2. Germline V CDR1 and CDR2: MNHNS, SASEGT. The CDR3 totals 15 residues. Trimming took 3 bases from V and 3 from J; bases not matched to a gene: 4. DNA for the CDR3: TGTGCCAGCAGTGAGACTAGCGGGGCCTTCTACGAGCAGTACTTC. It yields the protein CASSETSGAFYEQYF.

The chain joins TRBV10-1 to TRBJ1-2; tentative D call: TRBD1 (6 bases). The CDR3 totals 14 residues. Germline V lookup: CDR1 WNHNN, CDR2 SYGVQD (reference sequence). V was pared by 7 bases and J by 7 bases, with 19 bases between. The CDR3 is CASTLTTGTPGYTF. DNA of the CDR3: TGCGCCAGCACTTTGACGACAGGCACTCCTGGCTACACCTTC.

The chain employs TRBV19 and TRBJ1-4, with D perhaps matching TRBD1 (5 bases). Trimming left V 2 bases short and J 4 bases short, with 8 bases between. This CDR3 has 14 residues. Germline V CDR1 and CDR2: LNHDA, SQIVND (reference sequence). The CDR3 loop is CASSITGSNEKLFF. In DNA form, the CDR3 reads TGTGCCAGTAGTATAACAGGTAGTAATGAAAAACTGTTTTTT.

The J gene is TRBJ1-6, the V gene TRBV30, with D hard to call. The length of the CDR3 is 16 residues. Germline CDR1 is GTSNPN and CDR2 is SVGIG (reference sequence). Trimming took 0 bases from V and 4 from J, leaving 13 bases between them. CDR3 residues: CAWSVAGGRYNSPLHF. CDR3 sequence (DNA): TGTGCCTGGAGTGTAGCGGGCGGCAGGTATAATTCACCCCTCCACTTT.

The chain employs TRBV7-2 and TRBJ1-5, with a weak D call TRBD1 (5 bases). Germline values: CDR1 SGHTA, CDR2 FQGNSA. V dropped 2 bases and J dropped 1 base, with 12 bases sitting between them. The CDR3 is 16 amino acids. The CDR3 here is CASSLFSGTSNQPQHF. DNA for the CDR3: TGTGCCAGCAGCTTATTCTCCGGGACGAGCAATCAGCCCCAGCATTTT. Complete variable domain (other parts from reference TRBV7-2 and TRBJ1-5): GAGVSQSPSNKVTEKGKDVELRCDPISGHTALYWYRQSLGQGLEFLIYFQGNSAPDKSGLPSDRFSAERTGGSVSTLTIQRTQQEDSAVYLCASSLFSGTSNQPQHFGDGTRLSIL.

J is TRBJ2-6 and V is TRBV2; D tentatively reads TRBD1 or TRBD2 (5 bases each). Deletions cut 8 bases from V and 0 bases from J, with 14 bases between. The CDR3 totals 16 residues. The germline CDR1 and CDR2 sequences are SNHLY and FYNNEI. This CDR3 is CASFWDGRSGANVLTF. DNA of the CDR3: TGTGCCAGCTTTTGGGACGGCCGCTCTGGGGCCAACGTCCTGACTTTC.

V is TRBV5-6 and J is TRBJ2-1; D gene uncertain. The CDR3 contains 12 residues. Germline CDR1 is SGHDT and CDR2 is YYEEEE. V was cut by 0 bases and J by 10 bases, with 8 bases left in between. The CDR3 here is CASSLEGSEQFF. CDR3 DNA: TGTGCCAGCAGCTTGGAAGGGTCCGAGCAGTTCTTC.